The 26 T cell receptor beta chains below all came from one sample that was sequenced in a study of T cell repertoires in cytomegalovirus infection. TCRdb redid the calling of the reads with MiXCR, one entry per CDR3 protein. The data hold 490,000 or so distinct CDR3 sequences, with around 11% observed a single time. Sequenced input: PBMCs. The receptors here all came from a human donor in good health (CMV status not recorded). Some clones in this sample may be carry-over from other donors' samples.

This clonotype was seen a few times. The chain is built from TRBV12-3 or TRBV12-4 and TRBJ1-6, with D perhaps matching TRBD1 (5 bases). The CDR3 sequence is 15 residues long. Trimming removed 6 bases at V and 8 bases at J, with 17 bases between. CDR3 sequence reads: CASRGPAGTDSPLHF. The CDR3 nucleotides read TGTGCCAGCAGGGGACCGGCCGGAACGGATTCACCCCTCCACTTT.

In DNA, the CDR3 is TGCAGTGCTTCCGGGACAGGGGACATTCAGTACTTC. Encoded protein: CSASGTGDIQYF. The rearrangement uses TRBV20-1 and TRBJ2-4, with 10 bases identical to TRBD1. Trimming removed 5 bases from V and 8 bases from J; junction bases left unmatched: 3. CDR3 length: 12 amino acids. Per germline, CDR1 DFQATT and CDR2 SNEGSKA (reference sequence).

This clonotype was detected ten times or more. The CDR3 protein is CATSDLAGTNTGELFF. The CDR3 DNA sequence: TGTGCCACCAGTGATCTAGCGGGAACGAACACCGGGGAGCTGTTTTTT. This rearrangement joins TRBV24-1 to TRBJ2-2; 9 nucleotides match TRBD2. This CDR3 has 16 residues. Trimming removed 3 bases from V and 0 bases from J; junction bases left unmatched: 1. Germline loops: CDR1 KGHDR, CDR2 SFDVKD.

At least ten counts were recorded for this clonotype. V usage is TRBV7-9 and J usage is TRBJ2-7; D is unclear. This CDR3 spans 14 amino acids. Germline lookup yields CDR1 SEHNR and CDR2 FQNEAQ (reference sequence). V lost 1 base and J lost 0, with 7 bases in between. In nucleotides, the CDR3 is TGTGCCAGCAGCTTAGTAAGCGTCTCCTACGAGCAGTACTTC. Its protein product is CASSLVSVSYEQYF.

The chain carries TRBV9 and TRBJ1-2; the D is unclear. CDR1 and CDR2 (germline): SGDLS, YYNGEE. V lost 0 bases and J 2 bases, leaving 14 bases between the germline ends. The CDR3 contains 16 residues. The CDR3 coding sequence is TGTGCCAGCAGCGTAGGAGGTCGGGGTTCCAACTATGGCTACACCTTC. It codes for CASSVGGRGSNYGYTF.

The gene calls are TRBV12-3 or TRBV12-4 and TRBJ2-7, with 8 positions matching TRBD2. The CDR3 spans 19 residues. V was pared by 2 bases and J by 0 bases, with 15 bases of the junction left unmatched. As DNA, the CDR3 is TGTGCCAGCAGTTTATTTGGTCCCGTGGCTAGCGGGCACTCCTACGAGCAGTACTTC. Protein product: CASSLFGPVASGHSYEQYF.

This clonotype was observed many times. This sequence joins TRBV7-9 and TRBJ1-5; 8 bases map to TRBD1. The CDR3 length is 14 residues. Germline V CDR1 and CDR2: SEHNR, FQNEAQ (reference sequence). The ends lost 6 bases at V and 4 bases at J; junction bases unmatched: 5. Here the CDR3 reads CASSLGQGNQPQHF. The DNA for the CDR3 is TGTGCCAGCAGTCTAGGACAGGGAAATCAGCCCCAGCATTTT.

CDR3 sequence: CASSPQGAAPLHF. Here the CDR3 DNA reads TGTGCCAGCAGCCCGCAGGGGGCGGCACCCCTCCACTTT. This chain uses TRBV7-9 with TRBJ1-6, with TRBD1 matching 8 bases. CDR3 length: 13 residues. Germline trimming cut 5 bases from V and 11 bases from J; bases unmatched to any gene: 5. Germline CDR1 reads SEHNR; CDR2 reads FQNEAQ (reference sequence).

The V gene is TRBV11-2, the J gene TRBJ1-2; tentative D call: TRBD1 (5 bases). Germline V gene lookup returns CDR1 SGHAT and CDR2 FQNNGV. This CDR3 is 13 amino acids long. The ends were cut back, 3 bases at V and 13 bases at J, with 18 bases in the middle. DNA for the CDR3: TGTGCCAGCAGCTTGAGTAGCAGGGACGAAATCACCTTC. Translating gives CASSLSSRDEITF.

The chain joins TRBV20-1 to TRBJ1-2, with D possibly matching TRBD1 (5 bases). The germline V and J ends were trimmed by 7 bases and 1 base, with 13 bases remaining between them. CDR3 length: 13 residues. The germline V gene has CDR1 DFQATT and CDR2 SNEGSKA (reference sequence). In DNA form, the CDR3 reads TGCAGTGTTATGTACAGGAGTAACTATGGCTACACCTTC. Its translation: CSVMYRSNYGYTF.

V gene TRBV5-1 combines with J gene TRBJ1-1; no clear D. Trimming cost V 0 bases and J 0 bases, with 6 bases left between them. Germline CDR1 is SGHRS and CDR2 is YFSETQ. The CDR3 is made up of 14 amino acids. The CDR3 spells CASSLEPVNTEAFF. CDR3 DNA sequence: TGCGCCAGCAGCTTGGAGCCGGTGAACACTGAAGCTTTCTTT.

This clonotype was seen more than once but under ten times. The CDR3 region has the DNA TGTGCCAGCAGCCGTGACAGGGGGCTAGCTAATGAAAAACTGTTTTTT. The encoded protein is CASSRDRGLANEKLFF. The chain employs TRBV4-2 and TRBJ1-4, with TRBD1 identical over 10 bases. The CDR3 is 16 amino acids. Trimming removed 4 bases from V and 3 bases from J; junction bases left unmatched: 5. Germline CDR1 is LGHNA and CDR2 is YNFKEQ.

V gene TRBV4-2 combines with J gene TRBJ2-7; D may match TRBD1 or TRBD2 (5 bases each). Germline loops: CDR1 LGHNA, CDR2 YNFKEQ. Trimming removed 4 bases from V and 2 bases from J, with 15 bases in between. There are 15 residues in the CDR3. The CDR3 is CASSPSGTETYEQYF. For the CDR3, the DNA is TGTGCCAGCAGCCCCTCCGGGACGGAGACCTACGAGCAGTACTTC.

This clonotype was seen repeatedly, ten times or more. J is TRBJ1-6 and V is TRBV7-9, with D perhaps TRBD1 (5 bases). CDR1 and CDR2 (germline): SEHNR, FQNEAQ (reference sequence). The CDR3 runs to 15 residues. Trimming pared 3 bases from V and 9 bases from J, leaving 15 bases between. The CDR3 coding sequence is TGTGCCAGCAGCTTCTCGGGCAGGGACTCTTCACCCCTCCACTTT. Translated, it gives CASSFSGRDSSPLHF. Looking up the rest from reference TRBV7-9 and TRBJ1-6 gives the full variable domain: DTGVSQNPRHKITKRGQNVTFRCDPISEHNRLYWYRQTLGQGPEFLTYFQNEAQLEKSRLLSDRFSAERPKGSFSTLEIQRTEQGDSAMYLCASSFSGRDSSPLHFGNGTRLTVT.

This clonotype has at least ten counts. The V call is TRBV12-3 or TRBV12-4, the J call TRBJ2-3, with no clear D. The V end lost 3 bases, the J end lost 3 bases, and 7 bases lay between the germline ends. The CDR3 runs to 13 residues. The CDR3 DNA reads TGTGCCAGCAGTTTGATGGGAACAGATACGCAGTATTTT. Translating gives CASSLMGTDTQYF.

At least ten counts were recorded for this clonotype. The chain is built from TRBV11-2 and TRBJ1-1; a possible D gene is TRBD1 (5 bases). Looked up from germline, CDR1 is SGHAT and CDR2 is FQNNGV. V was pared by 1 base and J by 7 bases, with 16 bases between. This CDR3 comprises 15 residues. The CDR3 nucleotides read TGTGCCAGCAGCTTAGCTCCAGGGTCCCAAGGTGAAGCTTTCTTT. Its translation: CASSLAPGSQGEAFF. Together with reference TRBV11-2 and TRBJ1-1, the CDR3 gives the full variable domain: EAGVAQSPRYKIIEKRQSVAFWCNPISGHATLYWYQQILGQGPKLLIQFQNNGVVDDSQLPKDRFSAERLKGVDSTLKIQPAKLEDSAVYLCASSLAPGSQGEAFFGQGTRLTVV.

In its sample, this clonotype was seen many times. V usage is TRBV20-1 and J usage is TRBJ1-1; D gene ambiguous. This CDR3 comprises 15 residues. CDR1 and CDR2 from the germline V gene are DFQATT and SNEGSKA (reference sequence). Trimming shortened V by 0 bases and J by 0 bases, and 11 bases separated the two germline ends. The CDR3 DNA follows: TGCAGTGCTAGAGAAGGGAGCAGGATGAACACTGAAGCTTTCTTT. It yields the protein CSAREGSRMNTEAFF.

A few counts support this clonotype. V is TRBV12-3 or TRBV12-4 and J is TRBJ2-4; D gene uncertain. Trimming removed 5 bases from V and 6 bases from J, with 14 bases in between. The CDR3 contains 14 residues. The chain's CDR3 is CASSPPGGLNIQYF. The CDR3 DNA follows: TGTGCCAGCAGTCCCCCCGGCGGATTAAACATTCAGTACTTC.

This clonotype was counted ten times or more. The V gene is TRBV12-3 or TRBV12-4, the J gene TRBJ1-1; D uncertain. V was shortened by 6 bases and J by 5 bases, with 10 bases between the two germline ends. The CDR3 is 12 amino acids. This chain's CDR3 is CASRGSGTEAFF. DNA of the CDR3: TGTGCCAGCAGGGGAAGCGGGACTGAAGCTTTCTTT.

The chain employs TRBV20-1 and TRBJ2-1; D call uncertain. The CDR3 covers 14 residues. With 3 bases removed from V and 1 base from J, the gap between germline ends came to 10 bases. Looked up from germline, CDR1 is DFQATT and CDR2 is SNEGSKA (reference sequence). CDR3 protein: CSARERTSYNEQFF. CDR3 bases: TGCAGTGCTAGGGAGCGAACTTCCTACAATGAGCAGTTCTTC.

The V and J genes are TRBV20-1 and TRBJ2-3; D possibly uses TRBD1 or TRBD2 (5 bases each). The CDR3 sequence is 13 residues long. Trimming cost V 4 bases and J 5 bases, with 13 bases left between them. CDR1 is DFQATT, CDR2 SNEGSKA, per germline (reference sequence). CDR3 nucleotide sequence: TGCAGTGCTAACCCCGGGGCCAGAGATACGCAGTATTTT. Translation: CSANPGARDTQYF.

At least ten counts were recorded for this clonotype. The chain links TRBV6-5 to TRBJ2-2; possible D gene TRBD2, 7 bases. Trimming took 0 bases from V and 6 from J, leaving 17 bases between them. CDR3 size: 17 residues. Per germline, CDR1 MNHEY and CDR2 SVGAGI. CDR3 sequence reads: CASSYSRGGSIAGELFF. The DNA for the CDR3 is TGTGCCAGCAGTTACTCGAGGGGGGGGAGTATCGCCGGGGAGCTGTTTTTT.

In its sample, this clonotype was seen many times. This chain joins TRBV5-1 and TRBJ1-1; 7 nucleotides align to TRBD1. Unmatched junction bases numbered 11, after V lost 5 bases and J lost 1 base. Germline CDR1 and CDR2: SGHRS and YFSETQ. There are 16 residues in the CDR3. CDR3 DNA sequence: TGCGCCAGCAGGCCGGGACAGATAAGGTCGAACACTGAAGCTTTCTTT. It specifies CASRPGQIRSNTEAFF.

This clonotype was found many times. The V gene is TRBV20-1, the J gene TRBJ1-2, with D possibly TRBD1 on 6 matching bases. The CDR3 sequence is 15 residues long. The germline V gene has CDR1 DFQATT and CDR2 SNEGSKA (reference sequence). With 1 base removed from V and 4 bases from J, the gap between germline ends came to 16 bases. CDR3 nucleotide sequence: TGCAGTGCTAGAGCTTCACAGGGAAGGGTCTATGGCTACACCTTC. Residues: CSARASQGRVYGYTF.

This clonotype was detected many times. The CDR3 here is CSARVGTRNTEAFF. CDR3 bases: TGCAGTGCTAGAGTAGGGACAAGGAACACTGAAGCTTTCTTT. This chain uses TRBV20-1 with TRBJ1-1; a weak D match, TRBD1 (6 bases). This CDR3 comprises 14 residues. Germline lookup yields CDR1 DFQATT and CDR2 SNEGSKA (reference sequence). Trimming removed 1 base from V and 1 base from J, with 10 bases in between.

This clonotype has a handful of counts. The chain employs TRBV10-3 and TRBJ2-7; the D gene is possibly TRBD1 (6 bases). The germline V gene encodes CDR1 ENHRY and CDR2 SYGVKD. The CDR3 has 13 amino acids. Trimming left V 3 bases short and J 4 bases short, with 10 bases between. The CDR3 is CAISELTGYEQYF. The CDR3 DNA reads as TGTGCCATCAGTGAACTGACAGGATACGAGCAGTACTTC.